This T cell receptor (beta chain) was obtained from a study of patients and donors after allogeneic stem cell transplantation. Germline loops: CDR1 SEHNR, CDR2 FQNEAQ (reference sequence). The germline V and J ends were trimmed by 5 bases and 0 bases, with 14 bases remaining between them. The CDR3 extends over 16 amino acids. TCRdb re-called the RT-PCR reads with MiXCR, one entry per CDR3 protein. The data contain roughly 960,000 distinct CDR3 sequences, more than 15% of them seen just once; the ten biggest clones take up 6%. The chain employs TRBV7-9 and TRBJ2-1; unclear D gene. Source material: blood, either unsorted or a sorted T cell fraction (not recorded which). The receptor's source is a human donor who was either an allogeneic HSCT recipient or a stem cell or donor lymphocyte infusion donor (not recorded which). It is not recorded whose cells these are; they may come from a transplant donor. The CDR3 sequence is CASSAARVSSYNEQFF. CDR3 bases: TGTGCCAGCAGCGCGGCTCGGGTGAGCTCCTACAATGAGCAGTTCTTC.